A single sample is the source of the 30 T cell receptor beta chains below, sequenced in a study of T cell responses to AZD1222 COVID-19 vaccine. The repertoire was sequenced with immunoSEQ multiplex PCR; TCRdb's copy has only in-frame clones and lacks some. The sample holds 210,000 or so clones, more than 85% seen once. The sample here was peripheral blood, taken on day 0 of MenACWY control vaccination. All receptors come from an adult in good health.

V and J are TRBV6-2 or TRBV6-3 and TRBJ2-4, with a possible D match to TRBD1 (8 bases). This CDR3 has 18 residues. Trimming removed 4 bases at V and 3 bases at J, with 22 bases between. Germline V gene lookup returns CDR1 MNHEY and CDR2 SVGEGT. CDR3 DNA sequence: TGTGCCAGCAGTTCGGACAGGGAGGGTAGTACGGTCAAAAACATTCAGTACTTC. It encodes CASSSDREGSTVKNIQYF.

This chain uses TRBV4-3 with TRBJ2-5; 8 bases are shared with TRBD1. CDR1 LGHNA and CDR2 YSLEER come from the germline V gene. CDR3 length: 14 residues. Trimming removed 4 bases from V and 5 bases from J; junction bases left unmatched: 6. The CDR3, as DNA: TGCGCCAGCAGCCCGGACAGGGTAGGTGAGACCCAGTACTTC. It codes for CASSPDRVGETQYF.

The chain employs TRBV30 and TRBJ1-1, with unresolved D. The CDR3 runs to 13 residues. From germline, CDR1 is GTSNPN and CDR2 SVGIG (reference sequence). Trimming cost V 6 bases and J 0 bases, with 11 bases left between them. The CDR3 sequence is CACWGWMNTEAFF. Written as DNA, the CDR3 is TGTGCCTGTTGGGGTTGGATGAACACTGAAGCTTTCTTT.

The J gene is TRBJ2-3, the V gene TRBV4-1; D tentatively fits TRBD1 or TRBD2 (6 bases each). The CDR3 spans 14 residues. Germline V gene lookup returns CDR1 MGHRA and CDR2 YSYEKL. V lost 2 bases and J 5 bases, leaving 11 bases between the germline ends. Here the CDR3 DNA reads TGCGCCAGCAGCCAAAGGGGGGCGGGAGATACGCAGTATTTT. As protein: CASSQRGAGDTQYF.

The chain carries TRBV3-1 (or the pseudogene TRBV3-2) and TRBJ1-2, with 8 bases identical to TRBD1. The CDR3 runs 13 residues. V trimming: 6 bases; J trimming: 8 bases; junction bases outside the gene matches: 8. Germline loops: CDR1 LGHDT, CDR2 YNNKEL (reference sequence). The CDR3 loop reads CASRPGQERGYTF. In nucleotides, the CDR3 is TGTGCCAGCAGACCGGGACAGGAGAGAGGCTACACCTTC.

The V gene is TRBV15, the J gene TRBJ2-3; 9 nucleotides align to TRBD1. Trimming removed 9 bases from V and 5 bases from J; junction bases left unmatched: 12. Germline V lookup: CDR1 LNHNV, CDR2 YYDKDF (reference sequence). The CDR3 length is 15 residues. CDR3: CATQPWTGVGDTQYF. The CDR3, as DNA: TGTGCCACACAGCCGTGGACAGGGGTTGGAGATACGCAGTATTTT.

The genes are TRBV6-5 and TRBJ1-5; D might be TRBD1 (5 bases). The CDR3 extends over 15 amino acids. The germline V and J ends were trimmed by 6 bases and 4 bases, with 16 bases remaining between them. CDR1 is MNHEY, CDR2 SVGAGI, per germline. CDR3 region: CASSLEQGLNQPQHF. The CDR3 bases are TGTGCCAGCAGCCTGGAGCAGGGCCTAAATCAGCCCCAGCATTTT.

V is TRBV4-3 and J is TRBJ1-1; D ambiguous. The CDR3 runs to 15 residues. Germline CDR1 reads LGHNA; CDR2 reads YSLEER. Trimming removed 1 base from V and 0 bases from J, with 9 bases in between. The CDR3 DNA reads TGCGCCAGCAGCCAAGCATCTACATTGAACACTGAAGCTTTCTTT. It yields the protein CASSQASTLNTEAFF.

This chain joins TRBV19 and TRBJ1-1; a possible D gene is TRBD1 (5 bases). V gave up 6 bases and J gave up 1 base, with 12 bases separating them. The length of the CDR3 is 14 residues. Germline assignment: CDR1 LNHDA and CDR2 SQIVND (reference sequence). CDR3 bases: TGTGCCAGTAGGATCCAAGGGGCGAACACTGAAGCTTTCTTT. Amino acids: CASRIQGANTEAFF.

The chain employs TRBV7-6 and TRBJ2-1, with TRBD2 matching over 13 bases. V shed 4 bases, J shed 6 bases, and the junction held 6 bases outside the gene matches. The CDR3 runs 16 residues. Germline V gene data show CDR1 as SGHVS and CDR2 as FNYEAQ. CDR3 protein: CASSSTSGGALNEQFF. The CDR3, as DNA: TGTGCCAGCAGCTCAACTAGCGGGGGGGCCCTCAATGAGCAGTTCTTC.

This chain links TRBV4-1 with TRBJ2-3, with 7 bases fitting TRBD2. Germline trimming cut 1 base from V and 1 base from J; bases unmatched to any gene: 8. The CDR3 has 17 residues. Germline V lookup: CDR1 MGHRA, CDR2 YSYEKL. The CDR3 protein is CASSQGMWGGGTDTQYF. Written as DNA, the CDR3 is TGCGCCAGCAGCCAAGGGATGTGGGGGGGTGGCACAGATACGCAGTATTTT.

The DNA for the CDR3 is TGTGCCAGCAGTTTCCGGAACTACGAGCAGTACTTC. Translated: CASSFRNYEQYF. V is TRBV6-5 and J is TRBJ2-7; D remains unclear. The V end was cut by 4 bases, the J end by 3 bases, with 7 bases between. CDR3 length equals 12 residues. Germline V gene lookup returns CDR1 MNHEY and CDR2 SVGAGI.

The chain links TRBV12-3 or TRBV12-4 to TRBJ1-5; no reliable D call. This CDR3 region has 13 residues. V was pared by 6 bases and J by 7 bases, with 13 bases between. The chain's CDR3 is CASRPGLGQPQHF. In DNA, the CDR3 is TGTGCCAGCAGGCCAGGCTTGGGGCAGCCCCAGCATTTT.

The chain employs TRBV7-3 and TRBJ1-1; D gene uncertain. V lost 4 bases and J lost 5, with 8 bases in between. The CDR3 contains 12 residues. Germline CDR1 SGHTA, CDR2 FQGTGA. The CDR3 bases are TGTGCCAGCAGCTCGACACAAACTGAAGCTTTCTTT. It encodes CASSSTQTEAFF.

This rearrangement joins TRBV28 to TRBJ1-6; a weak D match, TRBD1 (5 bases). Germline V gives CDR1 MDHEN, CDR2 SYDVKM. This CDR3 is 14 amino acids long. V gave up 0 bases and J gave up 10 bases, with 10 bases separating them. This CDR3 is CASSLWGERSPLHF. The CDR3 bases are TGTGCCAGCAGTTTATGGGGGGAGCGATCACCCCTCCACTTT.

The chain couples TRBV28 to TRBJ1-4; D is unresolved. The ends were cut back, 2 bases at V and 4 bases at J, with 11 bases in the middle. The germline gives CDR1 MDHEN, CDR2 SYDVKM. The length of the CDR3 is 15 residues. CDR3 sequence reads: CASSLRIGVNEKLFF. CDR3 DNA sequence: TGTGCCAGCAGTTTACGGATCGGGGTTAATGAAAAACTGTTTTTT. The full variable domain, in which reference TRBV28 and TRBJ1-4 provide the parts outside the CDR3, is DVKVTQSSRYLVKRTGEKVFLECVQDMDHENMFWYRQDPGLGLRLIYFSYDVKMKEKGDIPEGYSVSREKKERFSLILESASTNQTSMYLCASSLRIGVNEKLFFGSGTQLSVL.

CDR3 protein: CASSGTGVGTEAFF. CDR3 nucleotide sequence: TGTGCCAGCAGTGGAACAGGGGTTGGCACTGAAGCTTTCTTT. The chain carries TRBV6-2 or TRBV6-3 and TRBJ1-1; 7 positions match TRBD1. The CDR3 spans 14 residues. The germline CDR1 and CDR2 sequences are MNHEY and SVGEGT. Trimming took 5 bases from V and 4 from J; bases not matched to a gene: 7.

The chain combines TRBV3-1 (or the pseudogene TRBV3-2) with TRBJ1-2; D gene unclear. V lost 4 bases, J lost 0 bases, and 12 bases lay in between. Germline V CDR1 and CDR2: LGHDT, YNNKEL (reference sequence). The length of the CDR3 is 15 residues. The CDR3 coding sequence is TGTGCCAGCAGCCGCGAGGCGGTCGCTAACTATGGCTACACCTTC. Translated, it gives CASSREAVANYGYTF.

The chain has TRBV6-5 and TRBJ2-1; perhaps TRBD1 as D (6 bases). The CDR3 loop spans 12 amino acids. The V and J ends lost 7 bases and 13 bases respectively, with 17 bases between them. CDR1 and CDR2 (germline): MNHEY, SVGAGI. For the CDR3, the DNA is TGTGCCAGCACCCTCGACAGGCTTCGCCAGTTCTTC. The encoded protein is CASTLDRLRQFF.

This sequence joins TRBV6-4 and TRBJ1-2; D ambiguous. There are 16 residues in the CDR3. Trimming took 4 bases from V and 4 from J, leaving 19 bases between them. Germline V gene data show CDR1 as MRHNA and CDR2 as SNTAGT. CDR3 residues: CASSVEADPYTYGYTF. In DNA, the CDR3 is TGTGCCAGCAGTGTAGAGGCGGACCCTTACACCTATGGCTACACCTTC.

This chain joins TRBV6-5 and TRBJ2-7; D is uncertain. Trimming pared 5 bases from V and 0 bases from J, leaving 8 bases between. This CDR3 has 13 amino acids. The V gene's germline CDR1 is MNHEY and CDR2 SVGAGI. CDR3 DNA sequence: TGTGCCAGCAGTCCCCAGGCCTCCTACGAGCAGTACTTC. The encoded protein is CASSPQASYEQYF.

The gene calls are TRBV5-1 and TRBJ1-6; TRBD1 matches 11 bases. The germline V gene encodes CDR1 SGHRS and CDR2 YFSETQ. V shed 4 bases and J 7 bases; nucleotides not matched to a gene: 7. The CDR3 is made up of 16 amino acids. In DNA form, the CDR3 reads TGCGCCAGCAGCCAGACCGGACAGGGGGCGAATTCACCCCTCCACTTT. Its protein product is CASSQTGQGANSPLHF.

The genes are TRBV7-9 and TRBJ2-3; possibly TRBD2 for D (6 bases). V was shortened by 3 bases and J by 3 bases, with 13 bases between the two germline ends. The CDR3 is 15 amino acids. CDR1 is SEHNR, CDR2 FQNEAQ, per germline (reference sequence). The CDR3 nucleotides read TGTGCCAGCAGCTTCTTGGGGGGAAGGACAGATACGCAGTATTTT. Its protein is CASSFLGGRTDTQYF. Filled out from reference TRBV7-9 and TRBJ2-3, the complete variable domain reads DTGVSQNPRHKITKRGQNVTFRCDPISEHNRLYWYRQTLGQGPEFLTYFQNEAQLEKSRLLSDRFSAERPKGSFSTLEIQRTEQGDSAMYLCASSFLGGRTDTQYFGPGTRLTVL.

The chain carries TRBV6-6 and TRBJ2-4; 16 bases line up with TRBD2. This CDR3 comprises 17 residues. Germline CDR1 is MNHNY and CDR2 is SVGAGI (reference sequence). V was clipped by 5 bases and J by 7 bases; unmatched bases: 8. DNA for the CDR3: TGTGCCAGCAGTCTTGGGACTAGCGGGGGGGCCGGGAACATTCAGTACTTC. Protein: CASSLGTSGGAGNIQYF.

The rearrangement uses TRBV7-9 and TRBJ1-5; a possible D gene is TRBD1 (5 bases). V was cut by 3 bases and J by 4 bases, with 19 bases left in between. Looked up from germline, CDR1 is SEHNR and CDR2 is FQNEAQ (reference sequence). The CDR3 has 17 residues. The CDR3 spells CASSFYGGKGGNQPQHF. The CDR3 nucleotides are TGTGCCAGCAGCTTTTATGGGGGGAAGGGAGGGAATCAGCCCCAGCATTTT.

This clone has more than one count but fewer than ten. The chain recombines TRBV2 with TRBJ2-3; 7 bases agree with TRBD1. There are 15 residues in the CDR3. Germline V gene data show CDR1 as SNHLY and CDR2 as FYNNEI. The V and J ends lost 5 bases and 1 base, in that order; junction bases with no gene match: 6. The CDR3 nucleotides are TGTGCCAGCAGTCTCCCCGGGACAGGCACAGATACGCAGTATTTT. As protein: CASSLPGTGTDTQYF. Complete variable domain (other parts from reference TRBV2 and TRBJ2-3): EPEVTQTPSHQVTQMGQEVILRCVPISNHLYFYWYRQILGQKVEFLVSFYNNEISEKSEIFDDQFSVERPDGSNFTLKIRSTKLEDSAMYFCASSLPGTGTDTQYFGPGTRLTVL.

This clone was found once. The genes are TRBV3-1 (or the pseudogene TRBV3-2) and TRBJ2-3; TRBD1 is a possible D gene (6 bases). Trimming removed 4 bases at V and 0 bases at J, with 11 bases between. The CDR3 extends over 15 amino acids. Germline V CDR1 and CDR2: LGHDT, YNNKEL (reference sequence). CDR3 nucleotide sequence: TGTGCCAGCAGCCGACAGGCCATGAGCACAGATACGCAGTATTTT. Its translation is CASSRQAMSTDTQYF.

V is TRBV12-3 or TRBV12-4 and J is TRBJ1-2, with D possibly TRBD1 on 6 matching bases. V lost 8 bases to trimming and J lost 8 bases, with 18 bases between them. CDR3 length: 13 residues. The CDR3 DNA reads as TGTGCCAGCCGCGGGCAGGGGTTCTCCGGCTACACCTTC. Translated, it gives CASRGQGFSGYTF.

This sequence joins TRBV4-2 and TRBJ1-1, with D hard to call. Germline V gene data show CDR1 as LGHNA and CDR2 as YNFKEQ. This CDR3 region has 15 residues. V was cut by 0 bases and J by 1 base, with 9 bases left in between. This chain's CDR3 is CASSQDAKRNTEAFF. The CDR3 region has the DNA TGTGCCAGCAGCCAAGATGCGAAGAGGAACACTGAAGCTTTCTTT.

The gene calls are TRBV19 and TRBJ1-5; 8 nucleotides line up with TRBD1. The V gene end was trimmed by 9 bases and the J gene end by 1 base; junction bases not matched to a gene: 5. CDR1 is LNHDA, CDR2 SQIVND, per germline (reference sequence). The CDR3 is made up of 14 amino acids. The CDR3 bases are TGTGCCAGCGCCGACAGGGGCAGCAATCAGCCCCAGCATTTT. Protein: CASADRGSNQPQHF.